Shown below are 5 T cell receptor beta chains from a single sample sequenced in a study of PD-L1 blockade in urothelial cancer. This table comes from immunoSEQ multiplex PCR, and its TCRdb copy is limited to in-frame clones, with some not included. The repertoire has about 50,000 clones, about three quarters of them found once; the top ten carry 4%. Time point reported: pretreatment peripheral blood. The sample consisted of PBMCs, taken around atezolizumab (anti-PD-L1) treatment. These TCRs come from a man in his 70s with urothelial cancer.

This chain uses TRBV11-2 with TRBJ1-4; D ambiguous. The germline CDR1 and CDR2 sequences are SGHAT and FQNNGV. V lost 2 bases, J lost 7 bases, and 11 bases lay in between. The CDR3 has 14 amino acids. The CDR3 DNA sequence: TGTGCCAGCAGCTTATCGAGAGGGTCTGAAAAACTGTTTTTT. Translation gives CASSLSRGSEKLFF.

The chain uses TRBV15 and TRBJ2-1; TRBD2 matches at 9 bases. Trimming removed 4 bases from V and 4 bases from J; junction bases left unmatched: 2. Germline V lookup: CDR1 LNHNV, CDR2 YYDKDF (reference sequence). This CDR3 is built from 14 residues. The CDR3 sequence is CATSTGLAYNEQFF. The CDR3 nucleotides read TGTGCCACCAGCACCGGACTAGCGTACAATGAGCAGTTCTTC.

CDR3 sequence (DNA): TGTGCCAGCAGCCTAGGGACAGGGGACACAGATACGCAGTATTTT. It specifies CASSLGTGDTDTQYF. The genes are TRBV4-2 and TRBJ2-3, with 10 bases that match TRBD1. CDR3 length: 15 residues. Unmatched junction bases numbered 3, after V lost 4 bases and J lost 2 bases. Germline CDR1 and CDR2: LGHNA and YNFKEQ.

The genes are TRBV5-1 and TRBJ2-3, with D tentatively TRBD1 (5 bases). V dropped 0 bases and J dropped 4 bases, with 9 bases sitting between them. The germline V gene encodes CDR1 SGHRS and CDR2 YFSETQ. This CDR3 is built from 14 residues. The CDR3: CASSLGQGADTQYF. In nucleotides, the CDR3 is TGCGCCAGCAGCTTGGGGCAGGGTGCAGATACGCAGTATTTT.

The chain combines TRBV28 with TRBJ2-7; tentatively, D is TRBD2 (5 bases). Trimming stripped 10 bases from V and 7 bases from J, with 17 bases between. CDR1 is MDHEN and CDR2 is SYDVKM in the germline V gene. CDR3 length: 12 residues. The CDR3 is CATSRAPGEQYF. CDR3 coding DNA: TGTGCCACCTCCCGAGCGCCGGGAGAGCAGTACTTC.